The TCR beta chain described here comes from a study of blood T cell repertoires in COVID-19. Study context: The origin of the acute and convalescent COVID-19 samples was the United States, Italy and Spain. T cells, B-cell-depleted T cells, or PBMCs provided the cDNA or gDNA that served as material.

Authors' methods: Amplifying reference gene primers gave estimates of nucleated cell counts. The data were produced by immunoSEQ multiplex PCR, yet TCRdb's version contains in-frame clones alone and is incomplete. D and trimming were read from the DNA, whereas the V and J calls and clone size are those reported in that table. Of 85,000 to 100,000 clones in the sample, less than 85% were seen once. Germline-derived CDR1 and CDR2 are SGHAT and FQNNGV. The J segment lost 12 bases and the V segment lost 5 bases, leaving 9 bases of the junction unmatched. CDR3 size: 15 residues. The origin of this receptor is a man aged 45 to 65 who had recovered from COVID-19. The sequenced sample was peripheral blood. The chain carries TRBV11-2 and TRBJ2-1, with 14 positions matching TRBD2. The CDR3 region has the DNA TGTGCCAGCAGCCCTAGGGGGACTAGCGGGAGTTGGCAGTTCTTC. It yields the protein CASSPRGTSGSWQFF. The entire variable domain, with the rest obtained from reference TRBV11-2 and TRBJ2-1, is as follows: EAGVAQSPRYKIIEKRQSVAFWCNPISGHATLYWYQQILGQGPKLLIQFQNNGVVDDSQLPKDRFSAERLKGVDSTLKIQPAKLEDSAVYLCASSPRGTSGSWQFFGPGTRLTVL.